The table lists the clone carrying this TCR beta chain with a few counts. Germline V gene lookup returns CDR1 MNHEY and CDR2 SVGAGI. This CDR3 has 16 residues. Trimming pared 6 bases from V and 0 bases from J, leaving 17 bases between. This sample stems from a study of blood T cells in healthy people across ages. A J-beta primer mix and a sample-barcoded 5' primer were used in a second PCR of about 6 to 12 cycles. TCRdb re-derived calls from the 5' RACE reads in MiXCR, one entry per CDR3 protein. The sample lists about 670,000 distinct CDR3 sequences; 40% to 45% were seen once. In terms of origin and age, donors were healthy Caucasian individuals from Russia aged 6 to 90.

Sequencing was performed on blood. The clonotype comes from a man aged 80 or over in good health. The V call is TRBV6-5, the J call TRBJ1-1; D possibly corresponds to TRBD1 (6 bases). CDR3 sequence reads: CASRYTGRSMNTEAFF. CDR3 DNA: TGTGCCAGCAGATATACAGGGAGAAGCATGAACACTGAAGCTTTCTTT.